These 4 T cell receptor beta chains originate from one sample sequenced in a study of OX40 agonist ivuxolimab in advanced cancers. Clones were sequenced by immunoSEQ multiplex PCR, and TCRdb holds only the in-frame ones, with some missing. The sample has about 37,000 clones, 86% seen once. The source was CD4+ or CD8+ T cells sorted from blood, collected in a trial of the OX40 agonist ivuxolimab. These receptors were taken from an adult with an advanced solid tumor such as melanoma, head and neck, liver or kidney cancer.

This clone was seen once. The chain joins TRBV5-1 to TRBJ1-1, with 8 bases aligning to TRBD1. The junction had 6 bases not matched to a gene; V was cut back by 4 bases and J by 4 bases. Germline loops: CDR1 SGHRS, CDR2 YFSETQ. This CDR3 is built from 14 residues. The CDR3 DNA sequence: TGCGCCAGCAGCACCGACAGGGGCGGCACTGAAGCTTTCTTT. It specifies CASSTDRGGTEAFF.

V usage is TRBV7-3 and J usage is TRBJ1-1, with 9 bases matching TRBD1. V gave up 9 bases and J gave up 5 bases; unmatched junction bases: 7. CDR1 and CDR2 from the germline V gene are SGHTA and FQGTGA. The CDR3 is made up of 13 amino acids. CDR3 nucleotides: TGTGCCAGTAAAAAGACAGGGGGAACTGAAGCTTTCTTT. This codes for CASKKTGGTEAFF.

CDR3 sequence (DNA): TGTGCCAGCAGCTTATTTTCCGGGACAGGGGGCAGAAACACCATATATTTT. Amino acid sequence: CASSLFSGTGGRNTIYF. The chain is built from TRBV7-6 and TRBJ1-3; 12 bases match TRBD1. Germline loops: CDR1 SGHVS, CDR2 FNYEAQ. Trimming took 2 bases from V and 5 from J; bases not matched to a gene: 7. CDR3 length: 17 residues.

The chain is built from TRBV21-1 and TRBJ2-4; TRBD1, as called in the table, went unchecked against the DNA. TRBV21-1 is a recognized pseudogene. The CDR3 runs to 11 residues. The CDR3 nucleotides are TGTGCCTCCCCAGGCCAAAACATTCAGTACTTC. Translation gives CASPGQNIQYF.